Presented here are 16 T cell receptor beta chains from one specimen sequenced in a study of patients and donors after allogeneic stem cell transplantation. TCRdb reprocessed the RT-PCR reads with MiXCR, giving one entry per CDR3 protein. The sample includes around 12,000 distinct CDR3 sequences, 25% seen only once; the top ten take approximately 55%. What was sequenced was blood, either unsorted or a sorted T cell fraction (not recorded which). All receptors come from a human donor who was either an allogeneic HSCT recipient or a stem cell or donor lymphocyte infusion donor (not recorded which). It is not recorded whose cells these are; they may come from a transplant donor.

The chain links TRBV7-2 to TRBJ1-4; D gene uncertain. The CDR3 consists of 16 residues. The ends were cut back, 2 bases at V and 5 bases at J, with 15 bases in the middle. Germline V gives CDR1 SGHTA, CDR2 FQGNSA. The CDR3 DNA sequence: TGTGCCAGCAGCTTAATGTTCGCGAGGAGGAATGAAAAACTGTTTTTT. Translating gives CASSLMFARRNEKLFF. Combining the CDR3 with reference TRBV7-2 and TRBJ1-4 gives the whole variable domain GAGVSQSPSNKVTEKGKDVELRCDPISGHTALYWYRQSLGQGLEFLIYFQGNSAPDKSGLPSDRFSAERTGGSVSTLTIQRTQQEDSAVYLCASSLMFARRNEKLFFGSGTQLSVL.

This clonotype was picked up many times. One end of the junction varies from germline; a read error may be responsible. The chain joins TRBV4-3 to TRBJ1-5; D is ambiguous. Germline-derived CDR1 and CDR2 are LGHNA and YSLEER. CDR3 length equals 13 residues. This CDR3 reads CASSKERDQPQHF. For the CDR3, the DNA is TGCGCCAGCAGCAAAGAAAGGGATCAGCCCCAGCATTTT.

This clonotype was seen more than once but under ten times. The chain has TRBV12-3 or TRBV12-4 and TRBJ1-1, with no clear D. This CDR3 comprises 16 residues. V lost 1 base and J 1 base, leaving 13 bases between the germline ends. The CDR3, as DNA: TGTGCCAGCAGTTTAGGGTCCGGGTCCTCGAACACTGAAGCTTTCTTT. Its translation: CASSLGSGSSNTEAFF.

The chain recombines TRBV4-3 with TRBJ2-1, with 10 bases lining up with TRBD2. CDR3 size: 14 residues. Losses at the gene ends were 4 bases for V and 8 bases for J; bases not matched to a gene: 5. In germline, CDR1 is LGHNA, CDR2 YSLEER. This CDR3 is CASSRASGSYEQFF. The CDR3 nucleotides read TGCGCCAGCAGCCGGGCTAGCGGGAGTTATGAGCAGTTCTTC.

This chain links TRBV20-1 with TRBJ1-4, with 8 positions matching TRBD1. The CDR3 is made up of 15 amino acids. The germline gives CDR1 DFQATT, CDR2 SNEGSKA (reference sequence). J gave up 3 bases and V 3 bases, and 6 bases lay outside the gene matches. For the CDR3, the DNA is TGCAGTGCTAGCACAGGGGGGCTGGCTAATGAAAAACTGTTTTTT. Its translation is CSASTGGLANEKLFF.

This clonotype showed up just a few times. The rearrangement links TRBV7-2 to TRBJ1-4; TRBD1 is a possible D gene (5 bases). This CDR3 is built from 14 residues. Germline V lookup: CDR1 SGHTA, CDR2 FQGNSA. The germline V and J ends were trimmed by 1 base and 13 bases, with 16 bases remaining between them. CDR3 in DNA: TGTGCCAGCAGCTTAGGAGCCCCCCCGGGGGGACTGTTTTTT. The encoded protein is CASSLGAPPGGLFF.

This CDR3 reads CASSSRVFDGYTF. The CDR3 DNA reads TGTGCCAGCAGCTCGCGAGTTTTTGATGGCTACACCTTC. The V gene is TRBV5-4, the J gene TRBJ1-2; D unresolved. V gave up 3 bases and J gave up 6 bases, with 12 bases separating them. The CDR3 contains 13 residues. Germline values: CDR1 SGHNT, CDR2 YYREEE (reference sequence).

The chain recombines TRBV20-1 with TRBJ2-2, with 8 bases aligning to TRBD2. The CDR3 extends over 16 amino acids. CDR1 is DFQATT and CDR2 is SNEGSKA in the germline V gene (reference sequence). Unmatched junction bases numbered 8, after V lost 0 bases and J lost 5 bases. The CDR3 nucleotides read TGCAGTGCTAGAGATGAGCGGATAGCGGGGACCGGGGAGCTGTTTTTT. Amino acid sequence: CSARDERIAGTGELFF.

The chain uses TRBV27 and TRBJ1-1; maybe TRBD1 (5 bases). Germline V gene data show CDR1 as MNHEY and CDR2 as SMNVEV (reference sequence). V shed 3 bases and J shed 1 base, with 12 bases lying between them. There are 15 residues in the CDR3. The CDR3 DNA reads TGTGCCAGCAGTTTCTCCCGGGACCCGAACACTGAAGCTTTCTTT. This translates into CASSFSRDPNTEAFF.

This chain connects TRBV7-6 to TRBJ2-1; D is possibly TRBD2 (5 bases). The CDR3 consists of 15 residues. V was clipped by 3 bases and J by 4 bases, with 13 bases between them. In germline, CDR1 is SGHVS, CDR2 FNYEAQ. The CDR3 protein is CASSFGAELYNEQFF. The CDR3 coding sequence is TGTGCCAGCAGCTTCGGAGCGGAGCTTTACAATGAGCAGTTCTTC.

The chain recombines TRBV4-1 with TRBJ1-3; possible D gene TRBD1, 5 bases. Trimming stripped 0 bases from V and 0 bases from J, with 12 bases between. CDR1 MGHRA and CDR2 YSYEKL come from the germline V gene. This CDR3 is built from 17 residues. The CDR3 DNA reads TGCGCCAGCAGCCAAGAGAGGGGATCCCGCTCTGGAAACACCATATATTTT. Translating gives CASSQERGSRSGNTIYF.

V gene TRBV6-5 combines with J gene TRBJ1-1; D remains ambiguous. This CDR3 region has 13 residues. V was shortened by 2 bases and J by 5 bases, with 9 bases between the two germline ends. CDR1 and CDR2 from the germline V gene are MNHEY and SVGAGI. CDR3 amino acids: CASSYQAGTEAFF. The DNA for the CDR3 is TGTGCCAGCAGTTACCAGGCGGGGACTGAAGCTTTCTTT.

The chain recombines TRBV7-2 with TRBJ2-3; 11 positions agree with TRBD2. Germline lookup yields CDR1 SGHTA and CDR2 FQGNSA. Trimming removed 3 bases from V and 9 bases from J; junction bases left unmatched: 2. The CDR3 totals 13 residues. The DNA for the CDR3 is TGTGCCAGCAGCTTCGGGACTAGCGGAACGCAGTATTTT. Translated, it gives CASSFGTSGTQYF.

The chain is built from TRBV12-3 or TRBV12-4 and TRBJ1-1; 7 bases are shared with TRBD1. The junction had 9 bases not matched to a gene; V was cut back by 7 bases and J by 4 bases. The CDR3 has 14 residues. The CDR3 sequence: CASNQGGMSTEAFF. Here the CDR3 DNA reads TGTGCCAGCAACCAGGGGGGGATGAGCACTGAAGCTTTCTTT.

There are a few counts of this clonotype. The chain uses TRBV4-3 and TRBJ1-3; D perhaps matches TRBD1 (5 bases). From germline, CDR1 is LGHNA and CDR2 YSLEER. Trimming removed 0 bases at V and 5 bases at J, with 14 bases between. This CDR3 is built from 16 residues. Here the CDR3 DNA reads TGCGCCAGCAGCCAAGATTCGGGGCTTCGCAGAAACACCATATATTTT. Protein product: CASSQDSGLRRNTIYF.

The chain links TRBV20-1 to TRBJ1-6; TRBD1 matches at 8 bases. Trimming cost V 3 bases and J 8 bases; bases outside gene matches: 3. This CDR3 is built from 13 residues. Per germline, CDR1 DFQATT and CDR2 SNEGSKA (reference sequence). CDR3 sequence reads: CSARDRDYSPLHF. The CDR3 coding sequence is TGCAGTGCTAGGGACAGGGATTATTCACCCCTCCACTTT.